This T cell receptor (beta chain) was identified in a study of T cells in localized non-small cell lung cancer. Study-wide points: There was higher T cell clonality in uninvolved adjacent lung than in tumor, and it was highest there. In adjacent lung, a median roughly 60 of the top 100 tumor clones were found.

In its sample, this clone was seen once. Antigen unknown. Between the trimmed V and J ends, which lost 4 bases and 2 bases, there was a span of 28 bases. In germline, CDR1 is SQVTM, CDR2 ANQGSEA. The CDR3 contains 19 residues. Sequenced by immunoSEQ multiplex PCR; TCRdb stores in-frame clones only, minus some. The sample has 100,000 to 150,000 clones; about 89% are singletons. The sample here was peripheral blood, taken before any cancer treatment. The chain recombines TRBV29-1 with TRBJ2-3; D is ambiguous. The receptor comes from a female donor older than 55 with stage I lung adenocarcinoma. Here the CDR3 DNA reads TGCAGCGTTGTTAGAATCCTAGACGTCCCCACCGTACCCACAGATACGCAGTATTTT. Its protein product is CSVVRILDVPTVPTDTQYF.